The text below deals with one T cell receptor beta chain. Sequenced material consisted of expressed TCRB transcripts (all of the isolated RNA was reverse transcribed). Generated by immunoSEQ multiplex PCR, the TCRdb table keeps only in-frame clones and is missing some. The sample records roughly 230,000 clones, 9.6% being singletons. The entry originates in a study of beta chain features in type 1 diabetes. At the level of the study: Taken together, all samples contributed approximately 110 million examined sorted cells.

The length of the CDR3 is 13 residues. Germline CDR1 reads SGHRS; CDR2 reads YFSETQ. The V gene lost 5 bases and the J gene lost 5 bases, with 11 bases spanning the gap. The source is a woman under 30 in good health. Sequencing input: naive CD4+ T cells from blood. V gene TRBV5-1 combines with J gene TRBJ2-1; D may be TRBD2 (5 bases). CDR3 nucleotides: TGCGCCAGCAGTTCAAACGGGAACAATGAGCAGTTCTTC. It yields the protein CASSSNGNNEQFF.